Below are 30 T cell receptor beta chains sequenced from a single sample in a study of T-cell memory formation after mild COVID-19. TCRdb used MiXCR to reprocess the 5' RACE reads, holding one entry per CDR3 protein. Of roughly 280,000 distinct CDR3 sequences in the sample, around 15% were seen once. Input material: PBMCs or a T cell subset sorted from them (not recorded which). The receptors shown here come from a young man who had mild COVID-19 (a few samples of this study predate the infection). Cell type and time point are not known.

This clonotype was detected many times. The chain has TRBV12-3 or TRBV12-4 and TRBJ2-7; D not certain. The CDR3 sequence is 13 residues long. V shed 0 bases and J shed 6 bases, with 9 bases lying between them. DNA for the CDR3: TGTGCCAGCAGTTTAGCGAAAGGGTTCGAGCAGTACGTC. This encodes CASSLAKGFEQYV.

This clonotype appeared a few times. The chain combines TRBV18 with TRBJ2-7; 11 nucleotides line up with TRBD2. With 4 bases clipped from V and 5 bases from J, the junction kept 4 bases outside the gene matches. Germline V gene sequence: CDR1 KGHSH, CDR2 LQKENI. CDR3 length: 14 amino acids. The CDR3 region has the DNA TGTGCCAGCTCACTACTAGCGGGGGACCACGAGCAGTACTTC. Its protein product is CASSLLAGDHEQYF. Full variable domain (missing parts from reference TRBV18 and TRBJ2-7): NAGVMQNPRHLVRRRGQEARLRCSPMKGHSHVYWYRQLPEEGLKFMVYLQKENIIDESGMPKERFSAEFPKEGPSILRIQQVVRGDSAAYFCASSLLAGDHEQYFGPGTRLTVT.

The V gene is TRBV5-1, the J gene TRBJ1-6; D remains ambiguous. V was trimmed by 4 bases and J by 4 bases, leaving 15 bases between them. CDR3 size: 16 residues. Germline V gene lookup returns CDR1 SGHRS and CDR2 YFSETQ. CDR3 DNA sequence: TGCGCCAGCAGCGAGTCAGCGGGTGGTTATAATTCACCCCTCCACTTT. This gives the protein CASSESAGGYNSPLHF.

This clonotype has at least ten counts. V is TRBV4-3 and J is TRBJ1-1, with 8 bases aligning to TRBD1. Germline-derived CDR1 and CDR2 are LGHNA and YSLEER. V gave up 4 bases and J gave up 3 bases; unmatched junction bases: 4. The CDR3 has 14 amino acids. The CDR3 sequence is CASSLTGEDTEAFF. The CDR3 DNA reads TGCGCCAGCAGCCTGACAGGGGAGGACACTGAAGCTTTCTTT.

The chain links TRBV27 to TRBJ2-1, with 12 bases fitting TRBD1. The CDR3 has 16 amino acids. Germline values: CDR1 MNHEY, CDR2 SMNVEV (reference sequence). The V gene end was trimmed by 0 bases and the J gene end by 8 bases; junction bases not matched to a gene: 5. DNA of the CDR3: TGTGCCAGCAGTTTATCCCCCGGGACAGGGGGCTATGAGCAGTTCTTC. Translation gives CASSLSPGTGGYEQFF.

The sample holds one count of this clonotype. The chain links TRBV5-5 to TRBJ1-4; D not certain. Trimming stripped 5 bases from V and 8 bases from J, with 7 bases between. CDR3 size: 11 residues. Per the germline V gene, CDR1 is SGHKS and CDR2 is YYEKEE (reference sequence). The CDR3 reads CASRVREKLFF. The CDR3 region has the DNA TGTGCCAGCAGAGTGAGAGAAAAACTGTTTTTT. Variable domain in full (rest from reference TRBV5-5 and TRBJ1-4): DAGVTQSPTHLIKTRGQQVTLRCSPISGHKSVSWYQQVLGQGPQFIFQYYEKEERGRGNFPDRFSARQFPNYSSELNVNALLLGDSALYLCASRVREKLFFGSGTQLSVL.

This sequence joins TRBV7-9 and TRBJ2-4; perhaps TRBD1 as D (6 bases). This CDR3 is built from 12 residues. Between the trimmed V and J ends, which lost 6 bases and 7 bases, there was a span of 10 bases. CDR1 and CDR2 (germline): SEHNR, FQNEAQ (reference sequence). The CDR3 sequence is CASSPDSNIQYF. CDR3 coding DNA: TGTGCCAGCAGTCCGGACAGTAACATTCAGTACTTC.

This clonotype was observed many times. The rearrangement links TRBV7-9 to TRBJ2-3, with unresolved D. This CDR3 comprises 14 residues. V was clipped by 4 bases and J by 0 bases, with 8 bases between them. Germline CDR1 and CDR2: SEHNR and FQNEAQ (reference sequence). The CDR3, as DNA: TGTGCCAGCAGCTCTCAATTAAGCACAGATACGCAGTATTTT. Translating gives CASSSQLSTDTQYF.

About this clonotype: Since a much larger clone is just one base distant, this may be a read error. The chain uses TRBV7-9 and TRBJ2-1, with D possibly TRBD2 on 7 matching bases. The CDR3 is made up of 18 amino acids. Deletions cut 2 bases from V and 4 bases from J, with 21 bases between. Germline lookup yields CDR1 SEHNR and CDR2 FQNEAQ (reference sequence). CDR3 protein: CASSLISGGPSTYNEQFF. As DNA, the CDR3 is TGTGCCAGCAGCTTAATTTCCGGGGGGCCTTCAACTTACAATGAGCAGTTCTTC.

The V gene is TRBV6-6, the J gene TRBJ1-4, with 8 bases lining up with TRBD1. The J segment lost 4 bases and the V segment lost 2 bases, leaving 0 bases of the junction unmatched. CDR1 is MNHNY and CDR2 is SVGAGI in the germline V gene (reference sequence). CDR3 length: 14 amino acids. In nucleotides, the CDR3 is TGTGCCAGCAGTTACGACAGGGGTAATGAAAAACTGTTTTTT. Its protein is CASSYDRGNEKLFF.

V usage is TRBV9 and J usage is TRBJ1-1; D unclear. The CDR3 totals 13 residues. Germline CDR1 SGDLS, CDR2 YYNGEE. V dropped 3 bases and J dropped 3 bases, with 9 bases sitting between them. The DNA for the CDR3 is TGTGCCAGCAGCGGCCCGGAGGACACTGAAGCTTTCTTT. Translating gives CASSGPEDTEAFF.

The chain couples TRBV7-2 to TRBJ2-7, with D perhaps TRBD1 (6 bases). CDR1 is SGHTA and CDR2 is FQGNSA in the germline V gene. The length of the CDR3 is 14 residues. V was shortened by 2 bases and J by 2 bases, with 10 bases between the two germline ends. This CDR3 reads CASSLSPGAYEQYV. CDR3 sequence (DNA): TGTGCCAGCAGCTTAAGTCCAGGGGCCTACGAGCAGTACGTC.

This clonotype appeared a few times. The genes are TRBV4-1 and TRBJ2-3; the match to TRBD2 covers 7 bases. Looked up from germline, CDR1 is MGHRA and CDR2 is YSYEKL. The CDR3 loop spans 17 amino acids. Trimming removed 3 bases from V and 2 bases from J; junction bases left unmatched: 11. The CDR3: CASSQQGGGGFTDTQYF. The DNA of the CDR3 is TGCGCCAGCAGCCAGCAGGGTGGCGGGGGATTCACAGATACGCAGTATTTT.

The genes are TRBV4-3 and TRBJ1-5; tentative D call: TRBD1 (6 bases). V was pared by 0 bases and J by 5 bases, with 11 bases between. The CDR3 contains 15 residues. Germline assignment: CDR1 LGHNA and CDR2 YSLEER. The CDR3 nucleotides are TGCGCCAGCAGCCAAGAAAGGGGGAGGCATCAGCCCCAGCATTTT. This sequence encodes CASSQERGRHQPQHF.

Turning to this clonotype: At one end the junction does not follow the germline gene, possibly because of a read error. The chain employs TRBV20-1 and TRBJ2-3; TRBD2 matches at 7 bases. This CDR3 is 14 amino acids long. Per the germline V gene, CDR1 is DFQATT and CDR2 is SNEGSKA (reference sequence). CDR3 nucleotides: TGCAGTGCTAGAGAGGCGACTAGCACAGATAAGCAGTATTTT. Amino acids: CSAREATSTDKQYF.

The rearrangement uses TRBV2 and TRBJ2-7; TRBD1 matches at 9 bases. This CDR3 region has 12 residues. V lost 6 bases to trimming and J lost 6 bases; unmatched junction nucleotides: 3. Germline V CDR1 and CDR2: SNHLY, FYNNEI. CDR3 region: CASRATGGEQYF. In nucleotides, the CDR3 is TGTGCCAGCAGGGCGACAGGGGGCGAGCAGTACTTC. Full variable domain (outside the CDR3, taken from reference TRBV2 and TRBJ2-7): EPEVTQTPSHQVTQMGQEVILRCVPISNHLYFYWYRQILGQKVEFLVSFYNNEISEKSEIFDDQFSVERPDGSNFTLKIRSTKLEDSAMYFCASRATGGEQYFGPGTRLTVT.

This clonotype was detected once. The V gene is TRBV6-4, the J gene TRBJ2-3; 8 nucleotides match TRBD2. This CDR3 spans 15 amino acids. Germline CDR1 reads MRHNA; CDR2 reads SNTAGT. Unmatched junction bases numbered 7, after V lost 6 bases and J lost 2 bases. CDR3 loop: CASSRTSTNTDTQYF. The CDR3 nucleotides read TGTGCCAGCAGCCGGACTAGCACGAACACAGATACGCAGTATTTT.

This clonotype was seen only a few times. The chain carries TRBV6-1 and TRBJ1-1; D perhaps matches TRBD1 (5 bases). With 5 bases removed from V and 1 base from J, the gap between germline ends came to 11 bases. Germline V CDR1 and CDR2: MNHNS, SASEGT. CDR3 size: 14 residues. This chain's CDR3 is CASSSWGGNTEAFF. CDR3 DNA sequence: TGTGCCAGCAGTTCCTGGGGGGGGAACACTGAAGCTTTCTTT.

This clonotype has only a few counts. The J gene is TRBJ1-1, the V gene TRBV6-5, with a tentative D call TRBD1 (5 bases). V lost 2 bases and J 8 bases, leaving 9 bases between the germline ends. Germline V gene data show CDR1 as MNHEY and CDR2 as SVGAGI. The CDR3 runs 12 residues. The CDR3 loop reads CASSYPWGEAFF. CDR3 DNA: TGTGCCAGCAGTTACCCGTGGGGGGAAGCTTTCTTT.

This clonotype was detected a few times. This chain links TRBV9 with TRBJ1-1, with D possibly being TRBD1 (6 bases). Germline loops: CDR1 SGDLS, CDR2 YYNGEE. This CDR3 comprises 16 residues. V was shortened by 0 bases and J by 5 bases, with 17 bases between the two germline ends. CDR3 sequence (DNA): TGTGCCAGCAGCGTAGAGAGTTCGGGCAGGGGTACTGAAGCTTTCTTT. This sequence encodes CASSVESSGRGTEAFF.

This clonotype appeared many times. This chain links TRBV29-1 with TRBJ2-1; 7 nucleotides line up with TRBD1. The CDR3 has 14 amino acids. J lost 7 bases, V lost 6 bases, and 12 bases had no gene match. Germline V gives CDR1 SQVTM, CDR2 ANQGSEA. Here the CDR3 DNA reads TGCAGCGTACTACAGGGGATCCTAGGGAATGAGCAGTTCTTC. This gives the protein CSVLQGILGNEQFF.

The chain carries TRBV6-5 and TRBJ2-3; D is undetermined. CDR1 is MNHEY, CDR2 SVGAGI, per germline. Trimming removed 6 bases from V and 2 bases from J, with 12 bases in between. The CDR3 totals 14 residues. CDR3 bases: TGTGCCAGCAGAGCACAGTACGACACAGATACGCAGTATTTT. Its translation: CASRAQYDTDTQYF.

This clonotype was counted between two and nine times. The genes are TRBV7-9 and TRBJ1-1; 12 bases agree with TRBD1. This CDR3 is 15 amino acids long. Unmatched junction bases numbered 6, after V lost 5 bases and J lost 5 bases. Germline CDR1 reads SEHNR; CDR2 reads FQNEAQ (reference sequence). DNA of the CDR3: TGTGCCAGCAGCCCCCGGGACAGGGGGCGAACTGAAGCTTTCTTT. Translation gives CASSPRDRGRTEAFF.

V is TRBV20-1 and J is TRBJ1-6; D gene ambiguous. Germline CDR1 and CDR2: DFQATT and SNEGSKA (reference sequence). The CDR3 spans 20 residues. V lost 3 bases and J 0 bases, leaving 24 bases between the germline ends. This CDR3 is CSASPRRVWGVSSYNSPLHF. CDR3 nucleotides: TGCAGTGCTAGCCCTCGGAGGGTTTGGGGTGTGAGCTCCTATAATTCACCCCTCCACTTT.

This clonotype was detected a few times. CDR3 residues: CSASYPRGYEQYF. CDR3 coding DNA: TGCAGTGCTAGTTACCCAAGGGGGTACGAGCAGTACTTC. J is TRBJ2-7 and V is TRBV20-1; D possibly corresponds to TRBD1 (6 bases). Between the trimmed V and J ends, which lost 3 bases and 4 bases, there was a span of 13 bases. The CDR3 totals 13 residues. From germline, CDR1 is DFQATT and CDR2 SNEGSKA (reference sequence).

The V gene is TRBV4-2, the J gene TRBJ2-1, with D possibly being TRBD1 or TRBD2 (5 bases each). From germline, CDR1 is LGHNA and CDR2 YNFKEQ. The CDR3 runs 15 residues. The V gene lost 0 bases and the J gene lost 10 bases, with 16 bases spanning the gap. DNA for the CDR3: TGTGCCAGCAGCCAAGATCGGGCCGGGGCTCGCGAGCAGTTCTTC. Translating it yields CASSQDRAGAREQFF.

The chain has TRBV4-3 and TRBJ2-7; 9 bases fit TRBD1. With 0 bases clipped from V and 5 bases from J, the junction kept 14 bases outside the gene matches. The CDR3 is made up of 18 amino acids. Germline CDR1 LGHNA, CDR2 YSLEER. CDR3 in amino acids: CASSQDVGTGRREDEQYF. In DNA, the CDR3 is TGCGCCAGCAGCCAAGACGTTGGGACAGGGCGTAGGGAGGACGAGCAGTACTTC.

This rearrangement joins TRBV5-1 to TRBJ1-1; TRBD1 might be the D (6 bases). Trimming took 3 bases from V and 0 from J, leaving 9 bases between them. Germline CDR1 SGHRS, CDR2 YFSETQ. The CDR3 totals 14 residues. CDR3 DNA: TGCGCCAGCAGCTACCAGGGGATGAACACTGAAGCTTTCTTT. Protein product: CASSYQGMNTEAFF.

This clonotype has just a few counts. CDR3 in amino acids: CSAPRLVASGNEQFF. CDR3 nucleotide sequence: TGCAGCGCCCCCAGGTTGGTAGCGTCTGGGAATGAGCAGTTCTTC. The genes are TRBV29-1 and TRBJ2-1, with D perhaps matching TRBD2 (5 bases). Germline lookup yields CDR1 SQVTM and CDR2 ANQGSEA. The CDR3 is 15 amino acids. The ends were cut back, 7 bases at V and 7 bases at J, with 23 bases in the middle.

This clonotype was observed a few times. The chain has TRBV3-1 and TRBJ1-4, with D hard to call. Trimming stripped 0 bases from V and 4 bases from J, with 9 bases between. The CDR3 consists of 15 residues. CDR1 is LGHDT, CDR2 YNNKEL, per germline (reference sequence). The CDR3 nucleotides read TGTGCCAGCAGCCAAGACTGGCCTTTTAATGAAAAACTGTTTTTT. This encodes CASSQDWPFNEKLFF.